This entry features one TCR beta chain sequence. In the original workflow: Reference gene primer amplification gave nucleated cell count estimates. Sequencing was performed with immunoSEQ multiplex PCR; in TCRdb, only in-frame clones are kept and a portion is missing. V, J and clone size are those of that table, while D and trimming were read from the DNA. Here the sample spans 250,000 to 300,000 clones, roughly 88% being singletons. This entry belongs to a study of blood T cell repertoires in COVID-19. Overall study: COVID-19 samples from acute and convalescent phases originated in the United States, Italy and Spain. T cells, B-cell-depleted T cells, or PBMCs provided the cDNA or gDNA that served as material.

CDR1 MNHEY and CDR2 SVGAGI come from the germline V gene. The germline V and J ends were trimmed by 2 bases and 3 bases, with 10 bases remaining between them. The CDR3 consists of 14 residues. This receptor was obtained from a woman aged 25 to 39 with acute or convalescent COVID-19. The chain carries TRBV6-5 and TRBJ1-2; tentatively, D is TRBD1 (5 bases). Material: peripheral blood. CDR3 protein: CASSYRGSDYGYTF. Written as DNA, the CDR3 is TGTGCCAGCAGTTACAGGGGTTCGGACTATGGCTACACCTTC.